This entry lists 26 T cell receptor beta chains sequenced from one sample in a study of T cell changes during pregnancy in multiple sclerosis. TCRdb's copy holds only in-frame clones and misses some; the assay was immunoSEQ multiplex PCR. This sample has under 80,000 clones; roughly 92% occur once, and the top ten carry 3.5% to 4.5%. Sequencing was performed on peripheral blood, taken after pregnancy. Receptor source: a female donor in good health, enrolled as a control in a pregnancy study.

This rearrangement joins TRBV6-1 to TRBJ2-3; tentative D call: TRBD2 (6 bases). In germline, CDR1 is MNHNS, CDR2 SASEGT. This CDR3 spans 16 amino acids. Trimming removed 2 bases from V and 2 bases from J, with 14 bases in between. The CDR3 DNA reads as TGTGCCAGCAGTGAAAAGTTGGAGGGGCCCACAGATACGCAGTATTTT. Translating gives CASSEKLEGPTDTQYF.

The chain links TRBV27 to TRBJ2-5; TRBD2 matches 7 bases. The CDR3 runs to 18 residues. The V segment lost 2 bases and the J segment 4 bases; nucleotides outside the gene matches: 16. Germline CDR1 MNHEY, CDR2 SMNVEV (reference sequence). The CDR3 nucleotides are TGTGCCAGCAGTTTAGGCGTCCGGGGTAGCGGGCCGTCAGAGACCCAGTACTTC. This codes for CASSLGVRGSGPSETQYF.

The rearrangement uses TRBV29-1 and TRBJ1-1, with D tentatively TRBD1 (5 bases). This CDR3 contains 13 residues. Looked up from germline, CDR1 is SQVTM and CDR2 is ANQGSEA. The V end was cut by 6 bases, the J end by 7 bases, with 18 bases between. CDR3 region: CSVQPRAQGEAFF. The CDR3, as DNA: TGCAGCGTCCAGCCTAGGGCGCAGGGTGAAGCTTTCTTT. Using reference TRBV29-1 and TRBJ1-1 for the parts outside the CDR3, the full variable domain is SAVISQKPSRDICQRGTSLTIQCQVDSQVTMMFWYRQQPGQSLTLIATANQGSEATYESGFVIDKFPISRPNLTFSTLTVSNMSPEDSSIYLCSVQPRAQGEAFFGQGTRLTVV.

In this sample, this clone turned up a few times. The rearrangement uses TRBV7-9 and TRBJ1-1; tentatively, D is TRBD1 (6 bases). The V end was cut by 5 bases, the J end by 1 base, with 14 bases between. CDR3 length equals 15 residues. Germline V lookup: CDR1 SEHNR, CDR2 FQNEAQ (reference sequence). CDR3 in DNA: TGTGCCAGCAGCCTACAGGGATTAGGGAACACTGAAGCTTTCTTT. It is translated as CASSLQGLGNTEAFF.

Only one count was recorded for this clone. J is TRBJ1-2 and V is TRBV19, with D perhaps matching TRBD1 (6 bases). Germline values: CDR1 LNHDA, CDR2 SQIVND (reference sequence). The CDR3 consists of 14 residues. V gave up 5 bases and J gave up 3 bases, with 13 bases separating them. The chain's CDR3 is CASSEGGIHYGYTF. As DNA, the CDR3 is TGTGCCAGTAGTGAAGGGGGAATTCACTATGGCTACACCTTC.

The genes are TRBV6-5 and TRBJ1-4, with D possibly matching TRBD1 (5 bases). The length of the CDR3 is 15 residues. The V gene lost 0 bases and the J gene lost 7 bases, with 12 bases spanning the gap. Germline CDR1 is MNHEY and CDR2 is SVGAGI. CDR3 coding DNA: TGTGCCAGCAGTTACTCACCGGACATGGGTGAAAAACTGTTTTTT. It encodes CASSYSPDMGEKLFF.

V gene TRBV6-5 combines with J gene TRBJ2-1, with D tentatively TRBD2 (5 bases). V was cut by 8 bases and J by 9 bases, with 14 bases left in between. CDR3 length: 12 amino acids. The germline CDR1 and CDR2 sequences are MNHEY and SVGAGI. The CDR3 DNA sequence: TGTGCCAGCTCAGAGGGCCCTGGTGAGCAGTTCTTC. Translated: CASSEGPGEQFF.

The genes are TRBV11-2 and TRBJ2-7, with 10 bases that match TRBD1. CDR3 length: 14 amino acids. J lost 7 bases, V lost 5 bases, and 8 bases had no gene match. Germline assignment: CDR1 SGHAT and CDR2 FQNNGV. Here the CDR3 reads CASSPGTGEWEQYF. The CDR3 region has the DNA TGTGCCAGCAGCCCCGGGACAGGGGAGTGGGAGCAGTACTTC.

This chain connects TRBV28 to TRBJ2-3, with TRBD2 as a possible D gene (7 bases). In germline, CDR1 is MDHEN, CDR2 SYDVKM. This CDR3 is built from 17 residues. Trimming stripped 4 bases from V and 6 bases from J, with 23 bases between. CDR3 sequence: CASSSPLGAEGGDTQYF. In nucleotides, the CDR3 is TGTGCCAGCAGTTCCCCCTTGGGAGCGGAGGGGGGGGATACGCAGTATTTT.

In this sample, this clone turned up a few times. This chain connects TRBV7-6 to TRBJ1-1; TRBD1 is a possible D gene (5 bases). Germline-derived CDR1 and CDR2 are SGHVS and FNYEAQ. V shed 0 bases and J shed 0 bases, with 8 bases lying between them. The CDR3 has 15 amino acids. The CDR3 nucleotides read TGTGCCAGCAGCTTAGCGCAGGACATGAACACTGAAGCTTTCTTT. The encoded protein is CASSLAQDMNTEAFF.

The chain recombines TRBV7-9 with TRBJ2-4, with D possibly TRBD1 on 6 matching bases. V shed 5 bases and J shed 14 bases, with 19 bases lying between them. CDR1 and CDR2 (germline): SEHNR, FQNEAQ (reference sequence). This CDR3 has 13 residues. The CDR3 region has the DNA TGTGCCAGCAGCCCCTTTTGGCAGGGGCGGGAGTACTTC. It specifies CASSPFWQGREYF.

The chain combines TRBV7-6 with TRBJ2-5, with 12 bases aligning to TRBD2. This CDR3 spans 16 amino acids. CDR1 SGHVS and CDR2 FNYEAQ come from the germline V gene. Trimming at V came to 5 bases and at J to 1 base, leaving 5 bases not matched to a gene. CDR3 nucleotide sequence: TGTGCCAGCAGCCTAACTAGCGGGGGGTTCCAAGAGACCCAGTACTTC. Amino acid sequence: CASSLTSGGFQETQYF.

V and J are TRBV2 and TRBJ2-3; TRBD1 matches at 7 bases. This CDR3 spans 15 amino acids. V lost 6 bases, J lost 0 bases, and 6 bases stayed unmatched. Germline V gene sequence: CDR1 SNHLY, CDR2 FYNNEI. CDR3 amino acids: CASSHGTASTDTQYF. In nucleotides, the CDR3 is TGTGCCAGCAGCCATGGGACAGCCAGCACAGATACGCAGTATTTT.

The V and J genes are TRBV6-1 and TRBJ2-3; 7 bases line up with TRBD2. CDR1 MNHNS and CDR2 SASEGT come from the germline V gene. This CDR3 region has 13 residues. Trimming removed 4 bases from V and 6 bases from J; junction bases left unmatched: 4. Written as DNA, the CDR3 is TGTGCCAGCAGTGGACTAGCCCCGGATACGCAGTATTTT. Encoded protein: CASSGLAPDTQYF.

This rearrangement joins TRBV5-4 to TRBJ2-1; 16 bases map to TRBD2. With 5 bases clipped from V and 9 bases from J, the junction kept 2 bases outside the gene matches. Germline-derived CDR1 and CDR2 are SGHNT and YYREEE (reference sequence). The CDR3 has 14 residues. CDR3 in amino acids: CASRGLAGGLEQFF. The CDR3 DNA reads TGTGCCAGCAGGGGACTAGCGGGGGGGCTTGAGCAGTTCTTC.

The chain employs TRBV4-1 and TRBJ1-1; no clear D gene. V lost 1 base to trimming and J lost 3 bases, with 9 bases between them. CDR3 size: 14 residues. Germline assignment: CDR1 MGHRA and CDR2 YSYEKL. In nucleotides, the CDR3 is TGCGCCAGCAGCCAAGTTGTGGAGGACACTGAAGCTTTCTTT. The encoded protein is CASSQVVEDTEAFF.

This rearrangement joins TRBV19 to TRBJ2-7, with TRBD1 matching 9 bases. This CDR3 is 14 amino acids long. Germline V gene sequence: CDR1 LNHDA, CDR2 SQIVND (reference sequence). The V segment lost 3 bases and the J segment 5 bases; nucleotides outside the gene matches: 5. CDR3 coding DNA: TGTGCCAGTAGTATCGGGACAGGGCTAAACGAGCAGTACTTC. Its protein is CASSIGTGLNEQYF. Full variable domain (missing parts from reference TRBV19 and TRBJ2-7): DGGITQSPKYLFRKEGQNVTLSCEQNLNHDAMYWYRQDPGQGLRLIYYSQIVNDFQKGDIAEGYSVSREKKESFPLTVTSAQKNPTAFYLCASSIGTGLNEQYFGPGTRLTVT.

The genes are TRBV5-6 and TRBJ2-5; 11 nucleotides match TRBD1. This CDR3 contains 14 residues. The V gene end was trimmed by 4 bases and the J gene end by 4 bases; junction bases not matched to a gene: 3. From germline, CDR1 is SGHDT and CDR2 YYEEEE. CDR3 amino acids: CASSLGQGGETQYF. The CDR3 coding sequence is TGTGCCAGCAGCCTGGGACAGGGGGGAGAGACCCAGTACTTC. Full variable domain (rest looked up from reference TRBV5-6 and TRBJ2-5): DAGVTQSPTHLIKTRGQQVTLRCSPKSGHDTVSWYQQALGQGPQFIFQYYEEEERQRGNFPDRFSGHQFPNYSSELNVNALLLGDSALYLCASSLGQGGETQYFGPGTRLLVL.

This clone is a singleton in its sample. The chain uses TRBV27 and TRBJ2-7; 7 bases are shared with TRBD1. Trimming at V came to 5 bases and at J to 2 bases, leaving 6 bases not matched to a gene. Germline V gene lookup returns CDR1 MNHEY and CDR2 SMNVEV (reference sequence). CDR3 length equals 14 residues. This chain's CDR3 is CASSPGTEPYEQYF. CDR3 nucleotide sequence: TGTGCCAGCAGTCCCGGGACAGAACCCTACGAGCAGTACTTC.

This clone appeared a single time. The chain joins TRBV29-1 to TRBJ1-5; D unresolved. This CDR3 spans 13 amino acids. V was shortened by 5 bases and J by 6 bases, with 14 bases between the two germline ends. CDR1 and CDR2 (germline): SQVTM, ANQGSEA. The CDR3 DNA sequence: TGCAGCGTTCAGTCGGGATCGGGTCAGCCCCAGCATTTT. It is translated as CSVQSGSGQPQHF.

This clone was detected only a few times. This sample also contains other DNA sequences that code for the same CDR3. CDR3 region: CASSLRGTEAFF. DNA for the CDR3: TGTGCCAGCAGCTTAAGGGGAACTGAAGCTTTCTTT. V and J are TRBV5-6 and TRBJ1-1; maybe TRBD1 (5 bases). Trimming shortened V by 2 bases and J by 5 bases, and 7 bases separated the two germline ends. This CDR3 region has 12 residues. The germline gives CDR1 SGHDT, CDR2 YYEEEE.

This clone was counted a single time. V is TRBV6-1 and J is TRBJ2-1, with 9 bases aligning to TRBD2. The CDR3 totals 16 residues. Germline V gene data show CDR1 as MNHNS and CDR2 as SASEGT. V lost 4 bases, J lost 8 bases, and 12 bases stayed unmatched. CDR3 protein: CASSVHSGGALDEQFF. CDR3 bases: TGTGCCAGCAGTGTCCATAGCGGGGGCGCTCTGGATGAGCAGTTCTTC.

The chain uses TRBV6-1 and TRBJ2-7, with TRBD1 matching 9 bases. In germline, CDR1 is MNHNS, CDR2 SASEGT. V lost 4 bases, J lost 2 bases, and 6 bases stayed unmatched. This CDR3 is 15 amino acids long. The CDR3 is CASSGTGQGTYEQYF. CDR3 sequence (DNA): TGTGCCAGCAGTGGAACAGGACAGGGGACCTACGAGCAGTACTTC.

This chain uses TRBV6-1 with TRBJ1-1, with TRBD1 matching 8 bases. V gave up 6 bases and J gave up 5 bases; unmatched junction bases: 8. CDR1 and CDR2 from the germline V gene are MNHNS and SASEGT. There are 14 residues in the CDR3. This CDR3 reads CASSRGQGGTEAFF. The CDR3 DNA sequence: TGTGCCAGCAGCCGCGGACAGGGTGGTACTGAAGCTTTCTTT.

The rearrangement links TRBV11-2 to TRBJ2-2, with TRBD2 matching 12 bases. The V segment lost 4 bases and the J segment 6 bases; nucleotides outside the gene matches: 6. The CDR3 has 16 residues. Germline-derived CDR1 and CDR2 are SGHAT and FQNNGV. The CDR3 sequence: CASSWSASGGAGELFF. Here the CDR3 DNA reads TGTGCCAGCAGCTGGTCTGCTAGCGGGGGGGCCGGGGAGCTGTTTTTT.

V gene TRBV7-9 combines with J gene TRBJ2-1; D unresolved. The ends were cut back, 2 bases at V and 5 bases at J, with 10 bases in the middle. Germline assignment: CDR1 SEHNR and CDR2 FQNEAQ (reference sequence). This CDR3 is 14 amino acids long. This chain's CDR3 is CASSLLRQDNEQFF. The CDR3 coding sequence is TGTGCCAGCAGCTTACTTAGACAAGACAATGAGCAGTTCTTC.